These T cell receptor beta chains were read from a single sample in a study of cytomegalovirus exposure and HLA in healthy donors. This table comes from immunoSEQ multiplex PCR, and its TCRdb copy is limited to in-frame clones, with some not included. The profile shows some 120,000 clones, roughly four fifths of them singletons. What was sequenced was PBMCs. Receptors originate from a woman aged 60-75 years in good health and CMV-seropositive. Each CDR3 is given without its conserved first and last residue. Fields, in order: J gene, D gene, V gene, CDR3 protein. A D gene is named only where the DNA matches it firmly.

TRBJ2-5 | TRBD2 | TRBV5-1 | ASSYPRLAGREQETQY
TRBJ1-1 | . | TRBV4-1 | ASSQVRGQGQTEAF
. | . | TRBV11-2 | ASSSPSQQGGYEQY
TRBJ1-1 | . | TRBV7-2 | ASTDGVNTEAF
TRBJ2-5 | TRBD2 | TRBV10-3 | AIGQAGWETQY
TRBJ1-3 | . | TRBV19 | ASSIFYHPSGNTIY
TRBJ1-1 | TRBD1 | TRBV5-8 | ASSSELRTGNTEAF
TRBJ2-1 | TRBD1 | TRBV18 | ASSTGASNEQF
TRBJ2-2 | TRBD1 | TRBV7-9 | ASRTGVIGELF
TRBJ2-6 | . | TRBV12-5 | ASAKDSPLSGANVLT
TRBJ2-1 | TRBD1 | TRBV29-1 | SVEVRGNEQF
TRBJ2-1 | TRBD2 | TRBV7-3 | ASSLMLAVNNEQF
TRBJ2-7 | . | TRBV5-4 | ASSVGGESSYEQY
TRBJ1-1 | TRBD1 | TRBV5-1 | ASSQDYRGKTEAF
TRBJ2-3 | . | TRBV5-8 | ASSLAAVPPSDTQY
TRBJ2-1 | . | TRBV5-1 | ASSAGPSYNEQF
TRBJ2-3 | TRBD1 | TRBV30 | AWSALGQGRDTQY
TRBJ2-7 | . | TRBV6-5 | ASRNEGGGSYEQY
TRBJ2-3 | TRBD2 | TRBV11-3 | ASSYGGGTDTQY
TRBJ1-5 | . | TRBV6-5 | ASRQDRHQPQH
TRBJ2-3 | TRBD2 | TRBV7-2 | ASSPGLARFTDTQY
TRBJ2-1 | TRBD2 | TRBV18 | ASSMRGVYNEQF
TRBJ2-6 | . | TRBV18 | ASSPPGALGANVLT
TRBJ2-1 | TRBD2 | TRBV5-4 | ASSSPIAGANEQF
TRBJ1-1 | . | TRBV7-2 | ASSLSLLNTEAF
TRBJ1-1 | TRBD1 | TRBV30 | AWSRTGTEAF
TRBJ2-7 | TRBD1 | TRBV18 | ASSPSRTGGYEQY
TRBJ2-5 | . | TRBV11-2 | ASSPTKQETQY
TRBJ2-5 | . | TRBV19 | ASAGRGGYQETQY
TRBJ1-2 | . | TRBV6-5 | ASSYSEGGYYGYT